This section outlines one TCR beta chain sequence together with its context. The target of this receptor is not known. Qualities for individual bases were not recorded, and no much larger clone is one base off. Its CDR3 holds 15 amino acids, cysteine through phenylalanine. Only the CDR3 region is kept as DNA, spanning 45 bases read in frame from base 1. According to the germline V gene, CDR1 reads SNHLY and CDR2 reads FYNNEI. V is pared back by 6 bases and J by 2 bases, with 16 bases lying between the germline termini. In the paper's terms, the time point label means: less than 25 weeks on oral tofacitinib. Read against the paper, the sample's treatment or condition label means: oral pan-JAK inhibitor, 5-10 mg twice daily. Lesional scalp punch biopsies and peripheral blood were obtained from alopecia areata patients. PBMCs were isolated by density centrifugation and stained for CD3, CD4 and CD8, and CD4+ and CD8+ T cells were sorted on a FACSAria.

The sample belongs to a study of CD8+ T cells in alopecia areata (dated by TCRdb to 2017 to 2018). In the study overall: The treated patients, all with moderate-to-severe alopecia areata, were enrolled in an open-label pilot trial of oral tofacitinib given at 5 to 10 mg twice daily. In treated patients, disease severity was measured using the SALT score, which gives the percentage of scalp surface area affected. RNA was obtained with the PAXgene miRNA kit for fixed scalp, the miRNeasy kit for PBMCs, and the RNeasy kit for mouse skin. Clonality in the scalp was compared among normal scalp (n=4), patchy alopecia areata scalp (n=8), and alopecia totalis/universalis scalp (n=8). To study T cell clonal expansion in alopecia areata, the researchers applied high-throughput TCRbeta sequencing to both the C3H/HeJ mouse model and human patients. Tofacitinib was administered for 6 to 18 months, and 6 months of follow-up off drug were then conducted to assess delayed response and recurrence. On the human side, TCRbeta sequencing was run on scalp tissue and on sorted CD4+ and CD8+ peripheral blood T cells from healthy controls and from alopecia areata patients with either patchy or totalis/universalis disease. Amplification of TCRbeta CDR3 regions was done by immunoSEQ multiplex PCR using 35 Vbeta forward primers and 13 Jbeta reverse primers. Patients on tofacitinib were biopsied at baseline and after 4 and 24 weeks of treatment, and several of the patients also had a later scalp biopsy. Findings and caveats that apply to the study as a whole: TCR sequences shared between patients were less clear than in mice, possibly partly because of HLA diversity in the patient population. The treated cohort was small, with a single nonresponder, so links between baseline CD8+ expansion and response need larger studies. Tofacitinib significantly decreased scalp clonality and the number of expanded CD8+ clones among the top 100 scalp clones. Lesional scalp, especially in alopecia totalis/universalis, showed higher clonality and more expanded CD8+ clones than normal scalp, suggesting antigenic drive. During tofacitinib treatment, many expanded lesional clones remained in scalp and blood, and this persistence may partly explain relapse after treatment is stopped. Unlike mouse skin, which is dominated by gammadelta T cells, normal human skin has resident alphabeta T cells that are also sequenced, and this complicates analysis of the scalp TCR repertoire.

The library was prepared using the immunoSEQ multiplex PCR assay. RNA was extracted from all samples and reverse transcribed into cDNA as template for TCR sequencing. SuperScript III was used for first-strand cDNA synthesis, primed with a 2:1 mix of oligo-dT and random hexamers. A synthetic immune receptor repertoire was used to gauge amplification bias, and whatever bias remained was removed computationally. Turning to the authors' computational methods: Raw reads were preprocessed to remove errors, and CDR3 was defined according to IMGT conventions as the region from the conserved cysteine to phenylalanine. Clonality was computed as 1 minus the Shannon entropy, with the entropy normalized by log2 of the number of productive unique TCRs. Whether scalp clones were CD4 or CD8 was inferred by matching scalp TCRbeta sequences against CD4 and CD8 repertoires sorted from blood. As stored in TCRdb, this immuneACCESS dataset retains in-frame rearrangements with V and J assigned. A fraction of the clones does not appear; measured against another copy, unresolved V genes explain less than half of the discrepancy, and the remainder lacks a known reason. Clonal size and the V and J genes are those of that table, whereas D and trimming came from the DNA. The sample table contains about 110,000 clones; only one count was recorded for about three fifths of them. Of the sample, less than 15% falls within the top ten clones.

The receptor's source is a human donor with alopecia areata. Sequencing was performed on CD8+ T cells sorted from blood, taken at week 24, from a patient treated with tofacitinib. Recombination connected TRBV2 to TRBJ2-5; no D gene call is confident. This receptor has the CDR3 CASSEQFPQQETQYF. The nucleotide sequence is TGTGCCAGCAGCGAACAGTTCCCCCAACAAGAGACCCAGTACTTC.